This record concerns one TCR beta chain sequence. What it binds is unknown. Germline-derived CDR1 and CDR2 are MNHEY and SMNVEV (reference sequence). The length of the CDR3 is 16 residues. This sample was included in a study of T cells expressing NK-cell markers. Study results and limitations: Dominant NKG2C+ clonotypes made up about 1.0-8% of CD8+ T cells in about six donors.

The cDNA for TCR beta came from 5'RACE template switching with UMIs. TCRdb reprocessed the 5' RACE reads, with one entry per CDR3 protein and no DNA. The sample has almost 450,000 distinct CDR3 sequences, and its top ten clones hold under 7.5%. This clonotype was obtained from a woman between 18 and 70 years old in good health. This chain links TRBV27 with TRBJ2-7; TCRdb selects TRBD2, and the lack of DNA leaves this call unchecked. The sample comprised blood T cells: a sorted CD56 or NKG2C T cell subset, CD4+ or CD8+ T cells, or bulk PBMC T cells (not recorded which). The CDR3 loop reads CASSDGEAPLPYEQYF.